The T cell receptor (beta chain) under discussion was sequenced for a study of regulatory T cells in long-lasting Graves disease (dated by TCRdb to the early 2020s). Regarding the research as a whole: In the newly diagnosed Graves' disease group, patients had been taking antithyroid drugs for less than 3 months. This study used TCR sequencing and RNA sequencing of peripheral blood to compare persistent Graves' disease patients against newly diagnosed Graves' disease patients. The study was registered as a clinical trial and conducted in China. TCR sequencing covered roughly 13 persistent and approximately 20 newly diagnosed Graves' disease patients, approximately 33 samples in total. Beyond this particular receptor, the publication reports: Sequencing and analysis were restricted to the TCR beta chain. Lower TCR Shannon entropy and fewer highly expanded clones were observed in persistent Graves' disease patients than in newly diagnosed patients, which suggested clonal expansion. Because the primary lesion, thyroid tissue, could not be accessed, the study looked at peripheral blood alone. TRBV28, TRBJ1-2 and TRBJ2-5 were preferentially used in persistent disease, while TRBV20-1 and TRBJ2-1 were favored in newly diagnosed disease. More public clonotypes were shared among persistent patients (about 2,800) than among newly diagnosed patients (roughly 960). The small sample size was acknowledged by the authors as a limitation that may reduce accuracy.

A word on this clonotype: The clone's antigen remains unknown. Base qualities are missing; no much larger clone stands one base away.

From the cysteine up to the phenylalanine, the CDR3 has a length of 14 residues. CDR3 DNA is the only sequence kept; it has 42 bases, read in frame from the first base. V lost 0 bases and J lost 4 bases, and the count of bases not matched to a germline gene is 1. The germline V gene supplies CDR1 SGHRS and CDR2 YFSETQ. The time point label here, explained by the study, means: newly diagnosed GD, antithyroid drugs for less than 3 months. RNA was extracted from PBMCs in TRIzol for both TCR sequencing and RNA sequencing. Graves' disease was diagnosed according to American Thyroid Association guidelines. Patients for the study were recruited at an endocrinology department in Xi'an, China. Each patient gave 9 to 10 milliliters of peripheral blood, collected in an EDTA anticoagulant tube. Ficoll Paque Plus density gradient separation was used to isolate PBMCs, and no further T cell sorting was performed. An Agilent 2100 Bioanalyzer and agarose gel were used to check RNA quality, and a NanoDrop 2000 was used to measure RNA concentration.

Libraries were prepared through multiplex PCR. The sample was run on an Illumina HiSeq 4000. iRepertoire HTBI primers and Arm-PCR amplification of CDR3 regions were used to construct TCR beta libraries. Before sequencing, the PCR products went through gel purification. Per the authors' processing: Gene usage analysis of CDR3 amino acid clonotypes relied on the approximately 68 TRBV and more than twelve TRBJ segments identified across samples. COPE and FqMerger were used to merge the filtered high-quality paired reads into contigs. BLAST was used to align contigs to IMGT TRBV, TRBD and TRBJ reference genes, with CDR3 defined following IMGT. Highly expanded clones were defined as clonotypes with a frequency above 0.1%. Repertoire diversity was measured by Shannon entropy, and V-J evenness by the Gini coefficient. Clonotypes shared by more than one individual were considered public. TCRdb reran the public reads through fastp at Q25 and MiXCR, keeping productive beta chains. Each record represents a unique CDR3 protein, reported with the most common genes and DNA among its rows. The V and J calls reflect TCRdb's pipeline rather than the authors' work. The sample table lists 500,000 to 700,000 distinct CDR3 sequences, 16% of them with a count of one. The ten largest clonotypes hold about 18% of the sample.

Another study also made use of these data, one on T cells in Graves' hyperthyroidism and ophthalmopathy. As described in the second report: Graves' hyperthyroidism was defined as stable when no progression to ophthalmopathy occurred over 18 months of follow-up. The hyperthyroidism patients were between 18 and 65 years old and newly diagnosed, with a disease duration of less than 2 months. Any patient with an uncontrolled infection, another autoimmune disease, pregnancy or lactation was excluded. Diagnoses relied on clinical symptoms, serum thyroxine and TRAb, thyroid ultrasound and orbital computed tomography. A first-round RT-PCR of the TCR CDR3 used the HTBI primer set with the Qiagen OneStep RT-PCR kit. Most expanded thyroid clonotypes (frequency above 0.001) were also detected in blood, a finding suggesting that blood repertoires may reflect thyroid immune responses. In cross-validation, a model built on a 13 V-J signature told ophthalmopathy apart from stable hyperthyroidism with under 90% sensitivity and 81% to 82% specificity, and in testing the same model reached 80%/75%. In validation, the model predicted progression to ophthalmopathy with around 71% sensitivity and 72% to 85% specificity, a median of 6.5 months before onset. To identify TCR V-J signatures that set the groups apart, the researchers used a discovery cohort of 100 or so patients, made up of around 40 with Graves' ophthalmopathy and 57 with stable Graves' hyperthyroidism. Whether ophthalmopathy could be predicted prospectively was tested in an independent validation cohort made up of under 20 hyperthyroidism patients plus 17 patients who later progressed to ophthalmopathy. The roughly 100 discovery patients were randomly divided into training and test sets at a 7:3 ratio. In addition, the study compared T-cell repertoires in thyroid tissue and in blood from several Graves' hyperthyroidism patients. Following sampling, methimazole starting at 30 mg daily was given to hyperthyroidism patients, and high-dose intravenous methylprednisolone was given to ophthalmopathy patients. The libraries were constructed in a second round of multiplex PCR and then size-selected and purified. Paired-end sequencing of the libraries was performed with 100 bp reads on an Illumina HiSeq2000. SOAPnuke was used to process the raw data, removing reads that contained adapters or uncalled bases, had a mean Phred below 15, or lacked an exact match to the constant primer or identifier. COPE v1.2.5 was used to merge high-quality paired reads, and clonotypes were defined as unique nucleotide sequences. MiTCR v1.1 was used to align clonotypes to the IMGT TRBV, TRBD and TRBJ reference segments. Analysis was restricted to V-J combinations with a frequency above 0.0001, which covered roughly 99% of repertoires. A TCS score was defined as the ratio of F50 (clonal expansion) to E x V (chaos), with BLOSUM62-based TCRdist applied between CDR3 peptides within each V-J. Welch's t-statistics and random forest reduced 514 V-J features to about 12, which were used in a naive Bayes classifier (R e1071). Sample size was not statistically predetermined, and investigators were not blinded to group allocation. The paper describes TCR Vbeta CDR3 sequencing of around 130 peripheral blood samples, made up of roughly 45 ophthalmopathy patients, 70 to 75 hyperthyroidism patients and roughly 17 progressor patients.

The receptor comes from a woman aged 30 to 39 with Graves disease. Donor details come from another sample of the same person, matched by shared clones. Specimen: peripheral blood mononuclear cells (PBMCs), collected at new diagnosis, from a patient treated with antithyroid drugs. The chain is made from TRBV5-1 and TRBJ2-3, with TRBD2 identical over 8 junction bases. The DNA reads TGCGCCAGCAGCTTGGCGGGAGGGGCAGATACGCAGTATTTT. This gives the protein CASSLAGGADTQYF.